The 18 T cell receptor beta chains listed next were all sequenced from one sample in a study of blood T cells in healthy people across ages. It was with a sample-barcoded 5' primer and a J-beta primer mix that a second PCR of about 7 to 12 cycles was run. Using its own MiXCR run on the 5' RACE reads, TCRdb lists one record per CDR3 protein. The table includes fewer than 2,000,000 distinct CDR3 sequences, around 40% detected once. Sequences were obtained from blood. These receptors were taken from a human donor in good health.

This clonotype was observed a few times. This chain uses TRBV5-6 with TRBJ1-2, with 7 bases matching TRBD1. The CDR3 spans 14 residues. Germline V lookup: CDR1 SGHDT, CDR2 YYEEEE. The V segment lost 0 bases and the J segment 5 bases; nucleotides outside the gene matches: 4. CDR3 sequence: CASSLAGTEYGYTF. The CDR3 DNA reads TGTGCCAGCAGCTTGGCCGGGACAGAGTATGGCTACACCTTC.

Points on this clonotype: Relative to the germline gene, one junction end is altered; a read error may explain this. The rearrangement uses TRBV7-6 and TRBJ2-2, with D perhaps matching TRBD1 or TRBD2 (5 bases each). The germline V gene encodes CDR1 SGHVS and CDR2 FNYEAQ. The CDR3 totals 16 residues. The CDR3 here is CASSSLGDTDTGELFF. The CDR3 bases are TGTGCCAGTAGCTCCTTGGGGGATACGGACACCGGGGAGCTGTTTTTT. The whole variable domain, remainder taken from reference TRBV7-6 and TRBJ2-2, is GAGVSQSPRYKVTKRGQDVALRCDPISGHVSLYWYRQALGQGPEFLTYFNYEAQQDKSGLPNDRFSAERPEGSISTLTIQRTEQRDSAMYRCASSSLGDTDTGELFFGEGSRLTVL.

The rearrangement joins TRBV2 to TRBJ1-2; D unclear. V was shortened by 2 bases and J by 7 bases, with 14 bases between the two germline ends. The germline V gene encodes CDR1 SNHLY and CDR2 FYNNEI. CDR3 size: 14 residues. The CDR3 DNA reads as TGTGCCAGCAGTGAAATACGGGCTCTGGGTGGCTACACCTTC. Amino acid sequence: CASSEIRALGGYTF.

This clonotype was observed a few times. DNA of the CDR3: TGTGCCAGCAGCCCATGGGCAGTCACAGCACCCCTCCACTTT. Its protein product is CASSPWAVTAPLHF. This chain joins TRBV5-5 and TRBJ1-6; D not certain. This CDR3 comprises 14 residues. The germline CDR1 and CDR2 sequences are SGHKS and YYEKEE (reference sequence). V lost 4 bases to trimming and J lost 11 bases, with 16 bases between them.

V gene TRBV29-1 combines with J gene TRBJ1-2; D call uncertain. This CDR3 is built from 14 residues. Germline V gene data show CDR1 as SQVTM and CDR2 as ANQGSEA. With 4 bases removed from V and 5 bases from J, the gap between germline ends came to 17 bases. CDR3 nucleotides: TGCAGCGTTGCGGAATACGGCGGGGAGTATGGCTACACCTTC. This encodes CSVAEYGGEYGYTF.

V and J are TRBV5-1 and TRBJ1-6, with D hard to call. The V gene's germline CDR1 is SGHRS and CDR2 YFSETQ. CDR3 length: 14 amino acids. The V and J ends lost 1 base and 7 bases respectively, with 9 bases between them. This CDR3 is CASSLSAENSPLHF. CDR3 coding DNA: TGCGCCAGCAGCTTGTCAGCCGAAAATTCACCCCTCCACTTT.

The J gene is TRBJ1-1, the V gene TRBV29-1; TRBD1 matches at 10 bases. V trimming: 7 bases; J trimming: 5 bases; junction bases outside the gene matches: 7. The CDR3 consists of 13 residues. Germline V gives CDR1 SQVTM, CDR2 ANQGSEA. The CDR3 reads CSGRRTGGTEAFF. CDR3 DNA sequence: TGCAGCGGACGAAGGACAGGGGGGACTGAAGCTTTCTTT.

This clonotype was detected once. CDR3 sequence: CASSSNPGQISGANVLTF. As DNA, the CDR3 is TGCGCCAGCAGCTCCAATCCGGGACAGATCTCTGGGGCCAACGTCCTGACTTTC. This chain uses TRBV5-1 with TRBJ2-6; 7 nucleotides agree with TRBD1. This CDR3 region has 18 residues. Looked up from germline, CDR1 is SGHRS and CDR2 is YFSETQ. V was clipped by 3 bases and J by 0 bases; unmatched bases: 9.

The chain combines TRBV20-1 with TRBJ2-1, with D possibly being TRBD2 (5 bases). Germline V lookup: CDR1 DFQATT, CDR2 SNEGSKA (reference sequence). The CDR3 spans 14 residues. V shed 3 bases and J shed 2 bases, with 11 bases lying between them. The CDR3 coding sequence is TGCAGTGCTAGTACAGCGGTAACCTACAATGAGCAGTTCTTC. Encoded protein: CSASTAVTYNEQFF.

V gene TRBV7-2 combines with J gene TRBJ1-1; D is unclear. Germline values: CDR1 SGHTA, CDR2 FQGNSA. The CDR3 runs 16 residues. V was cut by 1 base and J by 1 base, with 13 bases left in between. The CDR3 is CASSLGAGTPNTEAFF. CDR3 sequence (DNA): TGTGCCAGCAGCTTAGGGGCGGGAACCCCGAACACTGAAGCTTTCTTT.

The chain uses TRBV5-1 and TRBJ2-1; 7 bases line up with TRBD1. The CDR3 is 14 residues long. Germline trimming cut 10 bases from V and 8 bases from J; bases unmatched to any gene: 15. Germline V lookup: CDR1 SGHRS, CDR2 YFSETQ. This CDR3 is CAGNAPGTEDEQFF. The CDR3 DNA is TGCGCCGGCAACGCTCCTGGGACAGAGGATGAGCAGTTCTTC.

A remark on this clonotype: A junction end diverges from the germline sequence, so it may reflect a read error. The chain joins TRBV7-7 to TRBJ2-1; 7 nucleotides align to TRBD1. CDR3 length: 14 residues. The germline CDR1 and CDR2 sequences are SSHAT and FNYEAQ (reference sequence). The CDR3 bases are TGTGCTAGCAGCTTAGACAGGGTTGGGGGTGAGCAGTTCTTC. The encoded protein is CASSLDRVGGEQFF. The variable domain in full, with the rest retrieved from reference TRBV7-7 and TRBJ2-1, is GAGVSQSPRYKVTKRGQDVTLRCDPISSHATLYWYQQALGQGPEFLTYFNYEAQPDKSGLPSDRFSAERPEGSISTLTIQRTEQRDSAMYRCASSLDRVGGEQFFGPGTRLTVL.

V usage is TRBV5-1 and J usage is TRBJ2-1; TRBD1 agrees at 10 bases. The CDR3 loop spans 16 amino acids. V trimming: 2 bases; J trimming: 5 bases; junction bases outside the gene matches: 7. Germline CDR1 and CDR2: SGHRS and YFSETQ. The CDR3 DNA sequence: TGCGCCAGCAGCTTATGGTCGGGACAGGGGAACAATGAGCAGTTCTTC. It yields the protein CASSLWSGQGNNEQFF.

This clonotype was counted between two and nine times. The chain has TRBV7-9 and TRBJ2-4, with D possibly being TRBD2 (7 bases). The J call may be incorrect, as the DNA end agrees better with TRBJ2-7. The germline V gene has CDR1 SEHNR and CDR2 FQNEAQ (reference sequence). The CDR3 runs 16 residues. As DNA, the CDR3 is TGTGCCAGCAGCTCCGGCCGTGGGGGGGGGCTTTACGAGCAGTACTTC. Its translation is CASSSGRGGGLYEQYF.

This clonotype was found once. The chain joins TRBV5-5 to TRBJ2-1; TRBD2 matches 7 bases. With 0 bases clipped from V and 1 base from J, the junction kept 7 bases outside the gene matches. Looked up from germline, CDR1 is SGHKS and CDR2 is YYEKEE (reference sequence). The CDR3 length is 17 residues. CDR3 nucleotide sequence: TGTGCCAGCAGCTTGGCGGGCTCTAGCGGATCCTACAATGAGCAGTTCTTC. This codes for CASSLAGSSGSYNEQFF.

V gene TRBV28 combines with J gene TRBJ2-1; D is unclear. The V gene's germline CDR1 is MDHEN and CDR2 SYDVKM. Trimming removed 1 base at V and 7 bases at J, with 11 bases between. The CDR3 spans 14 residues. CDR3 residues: CASSLYPGPNEQFF. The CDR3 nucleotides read TGTGCCAGCAGTTTATACCCGGGTCCAAATGAGCAGTTCTTC.

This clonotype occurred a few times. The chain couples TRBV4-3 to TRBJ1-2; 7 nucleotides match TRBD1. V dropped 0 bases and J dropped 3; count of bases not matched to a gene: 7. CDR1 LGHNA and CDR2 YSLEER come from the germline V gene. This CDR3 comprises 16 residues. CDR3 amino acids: CASSQDIGGADYGYTF. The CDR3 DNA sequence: TGCGCCAGCAGCCAAGATATAGGGGGCGCGGACTATGGCTACACCTTC.

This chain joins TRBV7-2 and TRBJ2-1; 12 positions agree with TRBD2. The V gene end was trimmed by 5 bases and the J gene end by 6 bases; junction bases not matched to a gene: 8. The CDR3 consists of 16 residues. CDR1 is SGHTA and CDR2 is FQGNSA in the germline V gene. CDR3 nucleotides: TGTGCCAGCAGCGCTCTAGCGGGGGGGTCGGTCAATGAGCAGTTCTTC. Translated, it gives CASSALAGGSVNEQFF.